This T cell receptor (beta chain) is from a study of blood T cells in healthy people across ages. V was clipped by 4 bases and J by 1 base, with 16 bases between them. The CDR3 sequence is 17 residues long. CDR1 and CDR2 (germline): LGHDT, YNNKEL (reference sequence). This clonotype showed up just a few times. Next came a second PCR, run for roughly 6 to 11 cycles, which used a sample-barcoded 5' primer along with a J-beta primer mix. Each CDR3 protein is one row after TCRdb ran MiXCR on the 5' RACE reads. This table holds hundreds of thousands of distinct CDR3 sequences, around 45% found once. The clonotype originates from a man in his sixties in good health. Sequencing was done on a sample of blood. The V call is TRBV3-1, the J call TRBJ2-2; D might be TRBD2 (6 bases). The CDR3 DNA reads TGTGCCAGCAGCCTAGAGGGGCGGGGCCGGAACACCGGGGAGCTGTTTTTT. Its translation is CASSLEGRGRNTGELFF.